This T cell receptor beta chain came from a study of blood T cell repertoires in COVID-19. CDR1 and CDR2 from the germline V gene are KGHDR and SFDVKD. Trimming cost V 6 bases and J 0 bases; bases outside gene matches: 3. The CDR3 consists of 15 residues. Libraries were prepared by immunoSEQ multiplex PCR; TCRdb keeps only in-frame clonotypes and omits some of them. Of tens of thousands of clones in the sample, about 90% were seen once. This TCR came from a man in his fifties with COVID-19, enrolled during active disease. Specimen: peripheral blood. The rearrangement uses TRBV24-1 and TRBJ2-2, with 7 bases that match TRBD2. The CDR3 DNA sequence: TGTGCCACCAGTTTGGGGGGGGCGAACACCGGGGAGCTGTTTTTT. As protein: CATSLGGANTGELFF.